Here is one TCR beta chain with its context. Its antigen is currently unknown. This CDR3 is built from 13 residues. The germline V gene has CDR1 LGHDT and CDR2 YNNKEL (reference sequence). V was cut by 0 bases and J by 5 bases, with 7 bases left in between. The data originate from a study of T cell responses to AZD1222 COVID-19 vaccine. Study-level findings and limits: Among the donors, most were white British and more were female, and clonal diversity was possibly underestimated.

Repertoires were generated with immunoSEQ multiplex PCR, while TCRdb's copy carries only in-frame clones and drops some. The sample has 55,000 to 90,000 clones, over 80% seen once; the top ten hold 9.8%. Sequencing was performed on peripheral blood, taken on day 0 of AZD1222 vaccination. The V call is TRBV3-1 (or the pseudogene TRBV3-2), the J call TRBJ1-2; D unclear. The sequence was obtained from an adult in good health. This CDR3 reads CASSQETAYGYTF. The CDR3 coding sequence is TGTGCCAGCAGCCAAGAAACCGCGTATGGCTACACCTTC.